These 7 T cell receptor beta chains were sequenced from one sample in a study of T cell repertoires in cytomegalovirus infection. TCRdb re-analysed the reads in MiXCR, keeping a single row per CDR3 protein. The sample consists of 250,000 to 300,000 distinct CDR3 sequences, approximately 14% of them appearing once. The source material was PBMCs. Source of these receptors: a human donor in good health (CMV status not recorded). Some clones in this sample may be carry-over from other donors' samples.

This clonotype occurred a few times. V is TRBV6-2 or TRBV6-3 and J is TRBJ1-4, with a weak D call TRBD1 (6 bases). V dropped 4 bases and J dropped 8 bases, with 14 bases sitting between them. The V gene's germline CDR1 is MNHEY and CDR2 SVGEGT. This CDR3 has 14 residues. The DNA for the CDR3 is TGTGCCAGCAGTTCCACAGGGATGGAGGAAAAACTGTTTTTT. This codes for CASSSTGMEEKLFF.

This clonotype was picked up many times. This chain connects TRBV7-2 to TRBJ1-2; D is perhaps TRBD1 (5 bases). The CDR3 is 17 amino acids. Germline values: CDR1 SGHTA, CDR2 FQGNSA. The V end lost 1 base, the J end lost 7 bases, and 22 bases lay between the germline ends. This chain's CDR3 is CASSLGGGDLISGGYTF. In DNA, the CDR3 is TGTGCCAGCAGCTTAGGCGGCGGGGACCTGATCAGCGGTGGCTACACCTTC.

Many counts were recorded for this clonotype. The V call is TRBV2, the J call TRBJ2-3; D is possibly TRBD1 (6 bases). The length of the CDR3 is 12 residues. V dropped 5 bases and J dropped 6 bases, with 9 bases sitting between them. Germline V gene lookup returns CDR1 SNHLY and CDR2 FYNNEI. The CDR3 reads CASSPQGDTQYF. The DNA of the CDR3 is TGTGCCAGCAGTCCACAGGGTGATACGCAGTATTTT.

This chain connects TRBV2 to TRBJ1-6; D gene uncertain. From germline, CDR1 is SNHLY and CDR2 FYNNEI. The V and J ends lost 5 bases and 7 bases respectively, with 15 bases between them. This CDR3 contains 15 residues. The CDR3 protein is CASSPTTGGNSPLHF. As DNA, the CDR3 is TGTGCCAGCAGTCCCACTACGGGAGGGAATTCACCCCTCCACTTT.

There are many counts of this clonotype. This chain joins TRBV7-9 and TRBJ2-1; the D gene is possibly TRBD1 (5 bases). The germline gives CDR1 SEHNR, CDR2 FQNEAQ (reference sequence). The CDR3 totals 16 residues. Trimming took 1 base from V and 0 from J, leaving 10 bases between them. CDR3 bases: TGTGCCAGCAGCTTAGAGGGGCTTAGCTCCTACAATGAGCAGTTCTTC. This gives the protein CASSLEGLSSYNEQFF.

This chain joins TRBV20-1 and TRBJ2-1, with 9 bases that match TRBD1. V shed 7 bases, J shed 9 bases, and the junction held 10 bases outside the gene matches. Germline CDR1 reads DFQATT; CDR2 reads SNEGSKA (reference sequence). The CDR3 totals 13 residues. CDR3 region: CSVNRGQVSEQFF. CDR3 DNA: TGCAGTGTAAACAGGGGGCAAGTCAGTGAGCAGTTCTTC.

The V gene is TRBV4-1, the J gene TRBJ1-3; no reliable D call. The CDR3 totals 18 residues. With 0 bases removed from V and 0 bases from J, the gap between germline ends came to 15 bases. Germline V lookup: CDR1 MGHRA, CDR2 YSYEKL. CDR3 in amino acids: CASSQEALYSNSGNTIYF. As DNA, the CDR3 is TGCGCCAGCAGCCAAGAGGCCCTTTACAGCAACTCTGGAAACACCATATATTTT.